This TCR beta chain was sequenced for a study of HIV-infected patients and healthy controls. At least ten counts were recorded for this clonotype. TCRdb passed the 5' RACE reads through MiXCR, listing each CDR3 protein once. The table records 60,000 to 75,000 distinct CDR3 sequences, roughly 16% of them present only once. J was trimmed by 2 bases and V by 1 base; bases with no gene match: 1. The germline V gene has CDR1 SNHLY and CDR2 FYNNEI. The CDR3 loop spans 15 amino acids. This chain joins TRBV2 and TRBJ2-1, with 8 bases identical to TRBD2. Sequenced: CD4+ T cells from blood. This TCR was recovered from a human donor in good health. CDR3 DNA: TGTGCCAGCAGTGAAGGGACTAGCCCCTACAATGAGCAGTTCTTC. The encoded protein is CASSEGTSPYNEQFF.